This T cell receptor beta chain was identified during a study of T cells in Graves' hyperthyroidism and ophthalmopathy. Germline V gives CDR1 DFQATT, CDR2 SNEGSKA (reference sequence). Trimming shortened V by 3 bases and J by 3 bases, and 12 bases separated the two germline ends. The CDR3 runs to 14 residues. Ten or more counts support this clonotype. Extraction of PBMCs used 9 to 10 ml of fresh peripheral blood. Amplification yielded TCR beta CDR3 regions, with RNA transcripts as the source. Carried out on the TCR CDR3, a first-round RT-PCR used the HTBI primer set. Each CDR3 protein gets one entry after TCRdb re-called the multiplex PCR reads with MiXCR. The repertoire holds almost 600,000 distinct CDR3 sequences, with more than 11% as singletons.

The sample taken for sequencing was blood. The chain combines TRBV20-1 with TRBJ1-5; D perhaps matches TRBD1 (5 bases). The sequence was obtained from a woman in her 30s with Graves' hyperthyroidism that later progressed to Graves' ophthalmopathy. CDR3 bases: TGCAGTGCTAGTCGGGGGTTATTCAATCAGCCCCAGCATTTT. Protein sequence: CSASRGLFNQPQHF.